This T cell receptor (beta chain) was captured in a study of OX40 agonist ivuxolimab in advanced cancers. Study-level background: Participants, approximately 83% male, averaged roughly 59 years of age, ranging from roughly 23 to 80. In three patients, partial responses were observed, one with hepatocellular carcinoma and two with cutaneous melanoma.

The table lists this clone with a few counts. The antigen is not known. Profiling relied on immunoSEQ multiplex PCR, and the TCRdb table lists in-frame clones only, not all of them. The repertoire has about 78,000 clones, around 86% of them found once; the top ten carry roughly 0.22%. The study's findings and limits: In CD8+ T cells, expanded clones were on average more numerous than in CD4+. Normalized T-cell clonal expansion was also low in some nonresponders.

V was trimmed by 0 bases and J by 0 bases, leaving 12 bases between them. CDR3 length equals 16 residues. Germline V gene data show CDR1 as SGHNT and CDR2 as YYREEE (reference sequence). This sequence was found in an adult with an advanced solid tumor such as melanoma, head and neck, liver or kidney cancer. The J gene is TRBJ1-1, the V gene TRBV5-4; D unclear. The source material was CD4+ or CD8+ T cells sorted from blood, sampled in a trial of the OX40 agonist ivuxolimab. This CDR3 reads CASSLGLEAMNTEAFF. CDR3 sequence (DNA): TGTGCCAGCAGCTTGGGGCTCGAGGCGATGAACACTGAAGCTTTCTTT.